These 30 T cell receptor beta chains share one sample of origin, sequenced in a study of T cells after yellow fever vaccination. TCRdb analysed the 5' RACE reads with MiXCR anew, one entry per CDR3 protein. The table has 140,000 to 150,000 distinct CDR3 sequences, around 6.3% seen once. The specimen comprised CD4+ T cells sorted from PBMCs, sampled 10 days after the yellow fever booster vaccination. The receptors derive from a man aged 25-45 years who received the YFV17D yellow fever vaccine.

This clonotype occurred many times. The CDR3 loop is CSARDSGGSQTQYF. The CDR3 bases are TGCAGTGCTAGAGATTCAGGGGGGAGTCAGACCCAGTACTTC. V and J are TRBV20-1 and TRBJ2-5; weak D call: TRBD1 (7 bases). The CDR3 length is 14 residues. Germline V gene data show CDR1 as DFQATT and CDR2 as SNEGSKA (reference sequence). V was shortened by 0 bases and J by 6 bases, with 14 bases between the two germline ends.

With regard to this clonotype: A much larger clonotype is one base distant, so this may be a read error. V is TRBV7-9 and J is TRBJ2-1; 11 bases line up with TRBD2. V shed 6 bases, J shed 5 bases, and the junction held 6 bases outside the gene matches. The CDR3 is 15 amino acids. Germline lookup yields CDR1 SEHNR and CDR2 FQNEAQ (reference sequence). CDR3 in DNA: TGTGCCAGCAGGGCGGGACTAGCGGCTCACAATGAGCAGTTCTTC. This translates into CASRAGLAAHNEQFF.

This clonotype was recorded at least ten times. This chain joins TRBV7-3 and TRBJ2-7, with 7 bases lining up with TRBD2. The trim removed 4 bases at V and 4 bases at J, leaving 10 bases unmatched. This CDR3 contains 15 residues. In germline, CDR1 is SGHTA, CDR2 FQGTGA. As DNA, the CDR3 is TGTGCCAGCAGCTGGGTATGGACTAGTGGTTACGAGCAGTACTTC. Residues: CASSWVWTSGYEQYF.

This clonotype was detected many times. The chain combines TRBV5-8 with TRBJ2-3; tentatively, D is TRBD1 or TRBD2 (5 bases each). The V gene's germline CDR1 is SGHTS and CDR2 YDEGEE. This CDR3 comprises 14 residues. The ends were cut back, 2 bases at V and 0 bases at J, with 7 bases in the middle. The CDR3 reads CASSLWGSTDTQYF. CDR3 nucleotide sequence: TGTGCCAGCAGCTTATGGGGGAGCACAGATACGCAGTATTTT.

The chain links TRBV11-2 to TRBJ2-4; possible D gene TRBD2, 6 bases. V was clipped by 2 bases and J by 1 base, with 21 bases between them. Germline V gene data show CDR1 as SGHAT and CDR2 as FQNNGV. This CDR3 has 19 residues. CDR3 nucleotide sequence: TGTGCCAGCAGCTTATTTGTGGGTGCGGGACTCACCGCCAAAAACATTCAGTACTTC. The encoded protein is CASSLFVGAGLTAKNIQYF.

This clonotype was seen at least ten times. The rearrangement uses TRBV5-1 and TRBJ2-5; the D is unclear. V was pared by 4 bases and J by 4 bases, with 8 bases between. There are 12 residues in the CDR3. The germline CDR1 and CDR2 sequences are SGHRS and YFSETQ. The DNA for the CDR3 is TGCGCCAGCAGCACCTCCCGAGAGACCCAGTACTTC. Residues: CASSTSRETQYF.

This clonotype was seen at least ten times. V usage is TRBV7-2 and J usage is TRBJ1-5, with no clear D. Germline V gene data show CDR1 as SGHTA and CDR2 as FQGNSA. V dropped 6 bases and J dropped 1 base, with 16 bases sitting between them. This CDR3 has 16 residues. The CDR3: CASSSGSPRSNQPQHF. CDR3 DNA: TGTGCCAGCAGTTCCGGGTCACCGCGGAGCAATCAGCCCCAGCATTTT.

This clonotype occurred a few times. The chain combines TRBV6-1 with TRBJ2-1; D is possibly TRBD1 (5 bases). The CDR3 has 12 residues. The V gene lost 8 bases and the J gene lost 12 bases, with 17 bases spanning the gap. Germline values: CDR1 MNHNS, CDR2 SASEGT. The CDR3 DNA sequence: TGTGCCAGCGAAGGGGCAGAAGCAGTGCAGTTCTTC. It is translated as CASEGAEAVQFF.

This clonotype was detected many times. The rearrangement links TRBV30 to TRBJ2-1, with D uncertain. V gave up 0 bases and J gave up 5 bases, with 8 bases separating them. This CDR3 contains 13 residues. The germline V gene encodes CDR1 GTSNPN and CDR2 SVGIG (reference sequence). The CDR3 DNA follows: TGTGCCTGGAGTGTAGCCCGCAACAATGAGCAGTTCTTC. Protein product: CAWSVARNNEQFF.

This clonotype was counted at least ten times. V gene TRBV7-2 combines with J gene TRBJ2-3, with 9 positions matching TRBD2. Germline CDR1 SGHTA, CDR2 FQGNSA. This CDR3 region has 14 residues. The V segment lost 5 bases and the J segment 6 bases; nucleotides outside the gene matches: 6. CDR3: CASSRTSVRDTQYF. DNA for the CDR3: TGTGCCAGCAGCCGGACTAGCGTGAGGGATACGCAGTATTTT.

A few counts support this clonotype. The rearrangement uses TRBV10-2 and TRBJ2-4, with 9 bases lining up with TRBD2. CDR1 and CDR2 (germline): WSHSY, SAAADI. This CDR3 is built from 19 residues. V lost 4 bases and J lost 1; bases outside the gene matches: 14. This CDR3 reads CASSGFGGRASVAKNIQYF. The CDR3 bases are TGCGCCAGCAGTGGATTCGGCGGGAGGGCCTCGGTGGCCAAAAACATTCAGTACTTC.

This clonotype was detected ten times or more. This chain links TRBV2 with TRBJ2-5, with 13 positions matching TRBD2. The CDR3 spans 18 residues. Unmatched junction bases numbered 10, after V lost 4 bases and J lost 2 bases. Germline values: CDR1 SNHLY, CDR2 FYNNEI. CDR3 bases: TGTGCCAGCAGTGGGACGGAAAGGACTAGCGGGGGTCAAGAGACCCAGTACTTC. Residues: CASSGTERTSGGQETQYF. Full variable domain (outside the CDR3, taken from reference TRBV2 and TRBJ2-5): EPEVTQTPSHQVTQMGQEVILRCVPISNHLYFYWYRQILGQKVEFLVSFYNNEISEKSEIFDDQFSVERPDGSNFTLKIRSTKLEDSAMYFCASSGTERTSGGQETQYFGPGTRLLVL.

This clonotype was recorded at least ten times. The chain employs TRBV7-9 and TRBJ2-1; no firm D call. This CDR3 has 11 amino acids. V shed 5 bases and J shed 14 bases, with 13 bases lying between them. Germline assignment: CDR1 SEHNR and CDR2 FQNEAQ (reference sequence). The CDR3, as DNA: TGTGCCAGCAGCCAAGGAAGGAAGGAGTTCTTC. Translation: CASSQGRKEFF. The full variable domain, with the rest looked up from reference TRBV7-9 and TRBJ2-1, is DTGVSQNPRHKITKRGQNVTFRCDPISEHNRLYWYRQTLGQGPEFLTYFQNEAQLEKSRLLSDRFSAERPKGSFSTLEIQRTEQGDSAMYLCASSQGRKEFFGPGTRLTVL.

This clonotype was counted between two and nine times. The chain employs TRBV20-1 and TRBJ2-3; 8 nucleotides agree with TRBD2. With 3 bases clipped from V and 2 bases from J, the junction kept 4 bases outside the gene matches. In germline, CDR1 is DFQATT, CDR2 SNEGSKA (reference sequence). The CDR3 loop spans 14 amino acids. CDR3 bases: TGCAGTGCTAGTAGCGGGGCACACACAGATACGCAGTATTTT. Encoded protein: CSASSGAHTDTQYF.

This clonotype was seen more than once but under ten times. V gene TRBV11-3 combines with J gene TRBJ2-7, with TRBD2 identical over 8 bases. Germline CDR1 reads SGHNT; CDR2 reads YENEEA. The CDR3 contains 12 residues. V lost 5 bases, J lost 6 bases, and 3 bases stayed unmatched. The DNA of the CDR3 is TGTGCCAGCAGCAACGGGGGGGCCGAGCAGTACTTC. Protein product: CASSNGGAEQYF.

This clonotype was observed at least ten times. This chain links TRBV6-1 with TRBJ2-7; tentatively, D is TRBD1 (6 bases). Trimming cost V 7 bases and J 2 bases, with 12 bases left between them. The germline gives CDR1 MNHNS, CDR2 SASEGT. This CDR3 region has 13 residues. CDR3 in amino acids: CASNGGNAYEQYF. The CDR3 bases are TGTGCCAGCAATGGGGGCAACGCCTACGAGCAGTACTTC.

This clonotype has a count of ten or more. The V call is TRBV7-8, the J call TRBJ2-5; 9 bases fit TRBD2. This CDR3 contains 18 residues. The germline V gene has CDR1 SGHVS and CDR2 FQNEAQ. The ends lost 5 bases at V and 1 base at J; junction bases unmatched: 14. This chain's CDR3 is CASSTQPLAGVGQETQYF. The CDR3 nucleotides read TGTGCCAGCAGCACCCAACCATTAGCGGGGGTTGGCCAAGAGACCCAGTACTTC.

This clonotype was counted many times. V gene TRBV12-3 or TRBV12-4 combines with J gene TRBJ1-2; D gene unclear. The CDR3 spans 16 residues. V gave up 3 bases and J gave up 8 bases, with 22 bases separating them. CDR3 amino acids: CASSLGMTSQSGGYTF. The CDR3 bases are TGTGCCAGCAGTTTGGGGATGACATCTCAGTCCGGGGGCTACACCTTC.

This clonotype was detected many times. CDR3 protein: CSAGNRDYNEQFF. As DNA, the CDR3 is TGCAGTGCAGGGAACAGGGACTACAATGAGCAGTTCTTC. The J gene is TRBJ2-1, the V gene TRBV20-1; tentatively, D is TRBD1 (6 bases). The germline V and J ends were trimmed by 6 bases and 3 bases, with 12 bases remaining between them. The germline gives CDR1 DFQATT, CDR2 SNEGSKA (reference sequence). This CDR3 region has 13 residues.

This clonotype was observed a few times. The J gene is TRBJ2-2, the V gene TRBV11-3; possibly TRBD2 for D (5 bases). CDR1 and CDR2 (germline): SGHNT, YENEEA. The CDR3 is 15 residues long. Trimming pared 0 bases from V and 1 base from J, leaving 6 bases between. CDR3 protein: CASSLDRGNTGELFF. DNA of the CDR3: TGTGCCAGCAGCTTAGACCGGGGGAACACCGGGGAGCTGTTTTTT.

This clonotype was recorded at least ten times. V usage is TRBV6-1 and J usage is TRBJ2-1, with 12 bases lining up with TRBD2. V lost 2 bases and J lost 7; bases outside the gene matches: 3. Germline V gives CDR1 MNHNS, CDR2 SASEGT. The CDR3 loop spans 15 amino acids. For the CDR3, the DNA is TGTGCCAGCAGTGAAATGACTAGCGGGAGAAATGAGCAGTTCTTC. It is translated as CASSEMTSGRNEQFF.

Concerning this clonotype itself: A read error may be the cause here, since a much bigger clone is one base away. The chain links TRBV20-1 to TRBJ2-7; D might be TRBD2 (5 bases). CDR1 and CDR2 from the germline V gene are DFQATT and SNEGSKA (reference sequence). CDR3 size: 12 residues. Written as DNA, the CDR3 is TGCAGTACTAGTGACCGCTCCTACGAGCAGTACTTC. This translates into CSTSDRSYEQYF.

This clonotype was found many times. The chain employs TRBV12-3 or TRBV12-4 and TRBJ2-1; 13 bases are shared with TRBD2. The CDR3 sequence is 13 residues long. Trimming at V came to 6 bases and at J to 10 bases, leaving 3 bases not matched to a gene. DNA for the CDR3: TGTGCCAGCAGGGGACTAGCGGGATCGGAGCAGTTCTTC. Protein product: CASRGLAGSEQFF.

Concerning this clonotype: This may arise from a read error, as a much more abundant clone is one base away. The chain recombines TRBV7-2 with TRBJ2-7; no reliable D call. The germline V gene has CDR1 SGHTA and CDR2 FQGNSA. This CDR3 has 11 amino acids. This CDR3 reads CATSSTYEQYF. CDR3 in DNA: TGTGCCACCAGCTCCACCTACGAGCAGTACTTC.

This clonotype was detected many times. The chain combines TRBV7-8 with TRBJ2-3, with TRBD2 matching 8 bases. The CDR3 extends over 18 amino acids. V was pared by 6 bases and J by 0 bases, with 14 bases of the junction left unmatched. Germline V gene lookup returns CDR1 SGHVS and CDR2 FQNEAQ. CDR3 loop: CASRKRGSGILSTDTQYF. CDR3 bases: TGTGCCAGCAGAAAGCGAGGTAGCGGGATCCTAAGCACAGATACGCAGTATTTT.

CDR3 nucleotides: TGTGCCAGTAGTATATCGAATCAGCCCCAGCATTTT. Translated: CASSISNQPQHF. This chain uses TRBV19 with TRBJ1-5; D gene unclear. The CDR3 is 12 amino acids. Per germline, CDR1 LNHDA and CDR2 SQIVND (reference sequence). Trimming shortened V by 2 bases and J by 4 bases, and 3 bases separated the two germline ends. Complete variable domain (other parts from reference TRBV19 and TRBJ1-5): DGGITQSPKYLFRKEGQNVTLSCEQNLNHDAMYWYRQDPGQGLRLIYYSQIVNDFQKGDIAEGYSVSREKKESFPLTVTSAQKNPTAFYLCASSISNQPQHFGDGTRLSIL.

This clonotype came up a few times. The chain carries TRBV7-9 and TRBJ2-7, with D unresolved. Trimming removed 5 bases at V and 2 bases at J, with 10 bases between. Germline loops: CDR1 SEHNR, CDR2 FQNEAQ (reference sequence). CDR3 length: 13 residues. The CDR3 nucleotides are TGTGCCAGCAGCCCAGACGCGCCCTACGAGCAGTACTTC. Residues: CASSPDAPYEQYF.

This clonotype occurred many times. J is TRBJ2-7 and V is TRBV5-1; TRBD2 matches 7 bases. The CDR3 is made up of 14 amino acids. V was pared by 4 bases and J by 6 bases, with 10 bases of the junction left unmatched. In germline, CDR1 is SGHRS, CDR2 YFSETQ. CDR3 sequence reads: CASSLGLGDGEQYF. The CDR3 nucleotides are TGCGCCAGCAGCCTTGGACTAGGGGACGGCGAGCAGTACTTC.

This chain connects TRBV7-2 to TRBJ2-7, with a tentative D call TRBD2 (6 bases). Looked up from germline, CDR1 is SGHTA and CDR2 is FQGNSA. The CDR3 covers 14 residues. V was cut by 5 bases and J by 2 bases, with 13 bases left in between. Here the CDR3 DNA reads TGTGCCAGCAGCCCTATGGGGGGTGCCTACGAGCAGTACTTC. Translating gives CASSPMGGAYEQYF.

This clonotype has ten or more counts. The chain joins TRBV7-2 to TRBJ1-4; 7 positions match TRBD1. This CDR3 is built from 16 residues. CDR1 is SGHTA, CDR2 FQGNSA, per germline. V shed 2 bases, J shed 0 bases, and the junction held 3 bases outside the gene matches. The chain's CDR3 is CASSLIGGATNEKLFF. Written as DNA, the CDR3 is TGTGCCAGCAGCTTAATAGGGGGCGCAACTAATGAAAAACTGTTTTTT.